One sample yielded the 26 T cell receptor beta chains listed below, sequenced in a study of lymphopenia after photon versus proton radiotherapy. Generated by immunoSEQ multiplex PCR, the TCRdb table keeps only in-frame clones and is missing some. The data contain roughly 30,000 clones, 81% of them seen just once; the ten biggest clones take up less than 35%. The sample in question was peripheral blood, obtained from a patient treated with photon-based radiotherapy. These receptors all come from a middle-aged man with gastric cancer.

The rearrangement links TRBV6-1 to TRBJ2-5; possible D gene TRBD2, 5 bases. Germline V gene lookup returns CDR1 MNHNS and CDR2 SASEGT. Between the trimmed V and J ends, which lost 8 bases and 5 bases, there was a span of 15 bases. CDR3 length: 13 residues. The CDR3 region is CASGSSGGETQYF. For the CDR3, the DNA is TGTGCCAGCGGTTCGTCGGGCGGGGAGACCCAGTACTTC.

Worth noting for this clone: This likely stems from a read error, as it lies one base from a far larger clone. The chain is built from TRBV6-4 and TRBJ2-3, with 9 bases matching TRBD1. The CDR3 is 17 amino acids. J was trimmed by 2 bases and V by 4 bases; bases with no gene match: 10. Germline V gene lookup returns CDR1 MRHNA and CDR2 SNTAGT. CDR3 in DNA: TGTGCCAGCAGTGCCGATCAGACAGGGGGTTACACAGATACGCAGTATTTT. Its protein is CASSADQTGGYTDTQYF.

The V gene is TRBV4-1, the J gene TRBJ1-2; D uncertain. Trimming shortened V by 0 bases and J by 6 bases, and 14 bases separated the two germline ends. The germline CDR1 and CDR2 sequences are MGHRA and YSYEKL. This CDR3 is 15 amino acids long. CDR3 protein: CASSQDFLGRDGYTF. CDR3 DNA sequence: TGCGCCAGCAGCCAAGATTTCCTCGGGAGAGATGGCTACACCTTC.

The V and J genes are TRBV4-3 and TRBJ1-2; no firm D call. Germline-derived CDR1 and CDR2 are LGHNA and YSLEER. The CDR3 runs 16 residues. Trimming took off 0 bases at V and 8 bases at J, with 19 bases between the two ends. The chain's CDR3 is CASSQDRARIVIGYTF. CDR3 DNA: TGCGCCAGCAGCCAAGATCGGGCCCGGATAGTGATCGGCTACACCTTC.

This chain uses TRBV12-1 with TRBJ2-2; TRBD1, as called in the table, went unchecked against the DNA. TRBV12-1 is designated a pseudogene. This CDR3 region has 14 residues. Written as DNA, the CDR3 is TGTGCCAGCAGCTTACGCAGGGGCGTCGGGGAGCTGTTTTTT. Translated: CASSLRRGVGELFF.

Written as DNA, the CDR3 is TGTGCCACCAGTTTTGGATTCACCGGGGAGCTGTTTTTT. Protein product: CATSFGFTGELFF. J is TRBJ2-2 and V is TRBV15; D is ambiguous. This CDR3 contains 13 residues. V gave up 6 bases and J gave up 4 bases, with 9 bases separating them. CDR1 and CDR2 from the germline V gene are LNHNV and YYDKDF (reference sequence).

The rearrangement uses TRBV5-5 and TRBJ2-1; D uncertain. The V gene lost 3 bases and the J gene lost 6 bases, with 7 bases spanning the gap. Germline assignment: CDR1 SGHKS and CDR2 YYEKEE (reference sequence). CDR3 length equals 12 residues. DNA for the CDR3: TGTGCCAGCAGCTCCTGGGCCAATGAGCAGTTCTTC. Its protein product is CASSSWANEQFF.

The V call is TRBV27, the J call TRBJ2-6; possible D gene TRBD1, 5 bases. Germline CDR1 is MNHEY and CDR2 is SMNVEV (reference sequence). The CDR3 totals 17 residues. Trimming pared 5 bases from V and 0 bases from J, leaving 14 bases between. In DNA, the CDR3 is TGTGCCAGCAGTCCGAGAGACAGCCTCTCTGGGGCCAACGTCCTGACTTTC. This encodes CASSPRDSLSGANVLTF.

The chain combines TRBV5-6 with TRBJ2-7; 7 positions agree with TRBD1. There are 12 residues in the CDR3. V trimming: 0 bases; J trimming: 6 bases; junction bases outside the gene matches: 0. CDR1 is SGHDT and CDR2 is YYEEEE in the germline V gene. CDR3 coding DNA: TGTGCCAGCAGCTTGGGGACAGGCGAGCAGTACTTC. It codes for CASSLGTGEQYF.

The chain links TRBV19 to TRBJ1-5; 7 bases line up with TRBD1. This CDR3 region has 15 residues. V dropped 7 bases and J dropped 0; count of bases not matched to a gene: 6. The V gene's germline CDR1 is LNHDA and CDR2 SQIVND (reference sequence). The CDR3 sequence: CASTLTGYSNQPQHF. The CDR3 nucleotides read TGTGCCAGTACTTTGACAGGGTATAGCAATCAGCCCCAGCATTTT.

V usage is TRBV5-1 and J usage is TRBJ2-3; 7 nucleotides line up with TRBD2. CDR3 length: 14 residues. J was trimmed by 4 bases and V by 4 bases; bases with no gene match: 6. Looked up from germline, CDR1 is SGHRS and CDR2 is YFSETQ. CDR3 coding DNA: TGCGCCAGCAGCCTGGATACTAGCGCAGATACGCAGTATTTT. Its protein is CASSLDTSADTQYF.

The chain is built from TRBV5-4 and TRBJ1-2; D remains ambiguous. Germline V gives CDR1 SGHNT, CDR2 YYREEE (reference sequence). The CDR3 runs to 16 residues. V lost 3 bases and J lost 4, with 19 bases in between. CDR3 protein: CASSSPGSLPSYGYTF. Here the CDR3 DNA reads TGTGCCAGCAGCTCGCCGGGCTCACTCCCTAGCTATGGCTACACCTTC.

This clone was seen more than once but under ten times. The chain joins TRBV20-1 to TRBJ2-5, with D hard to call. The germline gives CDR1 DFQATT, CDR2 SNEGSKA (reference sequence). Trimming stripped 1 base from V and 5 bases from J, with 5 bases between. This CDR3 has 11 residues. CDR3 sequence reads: CSARGAETQYF. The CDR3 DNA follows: TGCAGTGCTAGAGGTGCTGAGACCCAGTACTTC.

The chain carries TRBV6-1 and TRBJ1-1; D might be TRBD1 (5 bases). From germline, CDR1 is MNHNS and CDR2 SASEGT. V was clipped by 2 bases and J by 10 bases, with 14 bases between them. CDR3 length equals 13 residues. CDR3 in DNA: TGTGCCAGCAGTGAAAATCGGGGCCTCCGAGCTTTCTTT. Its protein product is CASSENRGLRAFF.

CDR3 protein: CASRRTTGELFF. The CDR3 DNA follows: TGTGCCAGCAGGCGGACCACCGGGGAGCTGTTTTTT. The V call is TRBV6-5, the J call TRBJ2-2; no firm D call. This CDR3 comprises 12 residues. Trimming shortened V by 6 bases and J by 4 bases, and 6 bases separated the two germline ends. The germline CDR1 and CDR2 sequences are MNHEY and SVGAGI.

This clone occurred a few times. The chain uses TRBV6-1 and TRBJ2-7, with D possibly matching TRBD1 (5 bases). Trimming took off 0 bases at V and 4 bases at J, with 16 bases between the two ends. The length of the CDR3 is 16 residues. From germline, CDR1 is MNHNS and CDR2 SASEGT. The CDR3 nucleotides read TGTGCCAGCAGTGAAGCGTCTTGGCAGACAGATTACGAGCAGTACTTC. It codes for CASSEASWQTDYEQYF.

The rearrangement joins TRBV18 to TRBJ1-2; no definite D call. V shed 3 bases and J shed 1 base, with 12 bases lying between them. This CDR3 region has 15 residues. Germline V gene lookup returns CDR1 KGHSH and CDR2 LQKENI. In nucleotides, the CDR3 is TGTGCCAGCTCACCTAGGCAGAACCTTAACTATGGCTACACCTTC. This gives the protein CASSPRQNLNYGYTF. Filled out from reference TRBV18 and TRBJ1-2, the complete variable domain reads NAGVMQNPRHLVRRRGQEARLRCSPMKGHSHVYWYRQLPEEGLKFMVYLQKENIIDESGMPKERFSAEFPKEGPSILRIQQVVRGDSAAYFCASSPRQNLNYGYTFGSGTRLTVV.

The CDR3: CASGPPQGISYNSPLHF. The CDR3 DNA sequence: TGTGCCAGCGGACCCCCACAGGGGATATCCTATAATTCACCCCTCCACTTT. The chain uses TRBV27 and TRBJ1-6, with TRBD1 matching 7 bases. The CDR3 covers 17 residues. CDR1 is MNHEY, CDR2 SMNVEV, per germline (reference sequence). Trimming cost V 8 bases and J 1 base; bases outside gene matches: 11.

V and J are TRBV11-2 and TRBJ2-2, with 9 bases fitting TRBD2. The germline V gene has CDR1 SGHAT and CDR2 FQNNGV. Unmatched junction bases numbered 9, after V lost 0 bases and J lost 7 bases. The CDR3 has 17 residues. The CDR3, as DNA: TGTGCCAGCAGCTTAGATCCGGCTAGCGGGGATCTCGGGGAGCTGTTTTTT. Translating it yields CASSLDPASGDLGELFF.

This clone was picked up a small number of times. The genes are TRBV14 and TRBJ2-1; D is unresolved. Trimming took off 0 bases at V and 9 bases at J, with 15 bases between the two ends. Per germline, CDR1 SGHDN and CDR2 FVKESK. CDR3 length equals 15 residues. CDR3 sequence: CASSQDWLDVGEQFF. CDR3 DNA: TGTGCCAGCAGCCAAGATTGGCTAGATGTCGGTGAGCAGTTCTTC.

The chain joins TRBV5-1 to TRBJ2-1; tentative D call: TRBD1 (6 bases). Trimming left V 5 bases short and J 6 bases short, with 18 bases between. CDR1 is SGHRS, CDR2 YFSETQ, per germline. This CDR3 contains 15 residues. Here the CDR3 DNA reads TGCGCCAGCAGATTTTCTGGGGGCCCTACCAATGAGCAGTTCTTC. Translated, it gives CASRFSGGPTNEQFF.

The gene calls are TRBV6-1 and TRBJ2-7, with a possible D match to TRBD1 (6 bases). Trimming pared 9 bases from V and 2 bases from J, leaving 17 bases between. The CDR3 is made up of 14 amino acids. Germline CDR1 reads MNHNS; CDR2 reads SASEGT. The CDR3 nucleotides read TGTGCCAGTTCTTTCAGGGGAACGGCCTACGAGCAGTACGTC. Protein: CASSFRGTAYEQYV.

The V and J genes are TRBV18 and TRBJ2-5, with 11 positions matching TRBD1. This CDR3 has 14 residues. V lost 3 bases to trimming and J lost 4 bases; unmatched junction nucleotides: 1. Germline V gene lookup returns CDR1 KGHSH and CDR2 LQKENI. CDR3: CASSPGQGAETQYF. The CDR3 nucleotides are TGTGCCAGCTCACCCGGACAGGGGGCAGAGACCCAGTACTTC.

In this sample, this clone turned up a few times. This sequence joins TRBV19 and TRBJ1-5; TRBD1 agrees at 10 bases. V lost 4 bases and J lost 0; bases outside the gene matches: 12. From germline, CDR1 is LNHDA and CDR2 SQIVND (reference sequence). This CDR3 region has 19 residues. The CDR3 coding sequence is TGTGCCAGTAGTACGGAGAGAGGGACAGGGGTTTATAGCAATCAGCCCCAGCATTTT. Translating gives CASSTERGTGVYSNQPQHF.

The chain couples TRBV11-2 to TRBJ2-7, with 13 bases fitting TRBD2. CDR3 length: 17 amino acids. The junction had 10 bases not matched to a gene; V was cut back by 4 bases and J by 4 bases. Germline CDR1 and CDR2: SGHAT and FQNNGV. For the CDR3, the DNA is TGTGCCAGCAGCTCCCGTACCGGGACTAGCGGGGTTTACGAGCAGTACGTC. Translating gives CASSSRTGTSGVYEQYV.

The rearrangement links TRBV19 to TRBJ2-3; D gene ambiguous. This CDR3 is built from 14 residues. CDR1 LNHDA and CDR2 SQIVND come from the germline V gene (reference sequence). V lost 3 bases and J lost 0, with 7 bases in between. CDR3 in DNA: TGTGCCAGTAGTATTGCCAGTAGCACAGATACGCAGTATTTT. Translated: CASSIASSTDTQYF.